This T cell receptor (beta chain) was retrieved from a study of cytomegalovirus exposure and HLA in healthy donors. The PCR ran on 60 Vbeta and 13 Jbeta primers. Clones were read by immunoSEQ multiplex PCR, and TCRdb kept only the in-frame ones, dropping some. The sample's table shows more than 45,000 clones. Germline CDR1 reads GTSNPN; CDR2 reads SVGIG (reference sequence). This CDR3 region has 15 residues. Trimming stripped 3 bases from V and 2 bases from J, with 16 bases between. The TCR comes from a male donor in good health and CMV-seronegative. This rearrangement joins TRBV30 to TRBJ1-2; D may be TRBD1 (5 bases). Sequencing was performed on PBMCs. CDR3 DNA: TGTGCCTGGAGCTCTCAGGGTTGGGGAAACTATGGCTACACCTTC. Its translation: CAWSSQGWGNYGYTF.